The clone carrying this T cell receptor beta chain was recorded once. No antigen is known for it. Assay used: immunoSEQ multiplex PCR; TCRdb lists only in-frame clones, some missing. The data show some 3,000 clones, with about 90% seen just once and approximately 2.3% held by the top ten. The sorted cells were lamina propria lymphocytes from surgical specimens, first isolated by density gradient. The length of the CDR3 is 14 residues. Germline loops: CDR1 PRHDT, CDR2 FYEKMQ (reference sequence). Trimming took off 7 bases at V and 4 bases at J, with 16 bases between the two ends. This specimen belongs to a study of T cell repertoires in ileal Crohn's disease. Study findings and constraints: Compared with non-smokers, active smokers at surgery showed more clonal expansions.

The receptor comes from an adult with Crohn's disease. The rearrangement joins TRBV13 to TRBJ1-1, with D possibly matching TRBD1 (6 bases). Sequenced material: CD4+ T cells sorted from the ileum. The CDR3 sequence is CASNEQGSGTEAFF. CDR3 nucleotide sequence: TGTGCCAGCAATGAACAGGGCAGCGGCACTGAAGCTTTCTTT.